The source of this T cell receptor (beta chain) is a study of CD8+CD57+ T cells in acquired aplastic anemia. Study-level background: On average, sorted CD4+ and CD8+ cells gave approximately 3 ug of DNA. Findings of the study overall: In common between the patients and the controls were some 29 CD8+ CDR3 sequences.

It was patients with CD8+CD57+ cell expansion by flow cytometry who were chosen for sequencing. Severe acquired aplastic anemia was present in all patients. TCR beta VDJ and CDR3 profiles were obtained from a genomic DNA template. TCRdb fed the reads into MiXCR, producing one record per CDR3 protein. The sample has around 130,000 distinct CDR3 sequences, 55% to 60% seen once; the top ten hold roughly 32%. This clonotype appeared once. The antigen remains unidentified. This CDR3 is 17 amino acids long. Germline assignment: CDR1 SQVTM and CDR2 ANQGSEA. V dropped 0 bases and J dropped 3 bases, with 20 bases sitting between them.

The TCR sequence derives from a human donor with aplastic anemia. This chain links TRBV29-1 with TRBJ1-1, with a tentative D call TRBD1 (6 bases). Sequencing was carried out using sorted CD4+, CD8+, or CD8+CD57+ T cells (not recorded which) from PBMCs. The CDR3 is CSVEESVWARGDTEAFF. In DNA, the CDR3 is TGCAGCGTTGAAGAATCTGTCTGGGCCAGGGGAGACACTGAAGCTTTCTTT.